A single TCR beta chain is shown here with its context. This clone was observed once. The antigen this receptor binds is unknown. Per-nucleotide qualities are absent, and no much larger clonotype sits a single base away. The time point label corresponds to: baseline before first vaccination. Samples from vaccinated people were obtained from the UK trials COV001 and COV002, which included a single-blind randomized controlled phase 2/3 trial of AZD1222 (ChAdOx1 nCoV-19) in healthy adults. For TCRbeta chain sequencing, PBMC samples from trial participants were taken at day 0 and at day 28 after the second dose. CDR1 and CDR2, looked up from the germline V gene, are SGHVS and FNYEAQ. Trimming takes 4 bases from V and 4 bases from J, and the germline ends sit 14 bases apart. The cysteine opens and the phenylalanine closes a CDR3 of 14 amino acids. CDR3 DNA is the only sequence kept; it has 42 bases, read in frame from the first base.

This sample was taken from a study of T cell responses to AZD1222 COVID-19 vaccine (dated by TCRdb to the early 2020s). About the study as a whole: AZD1222 recipients with second doses at about 4 weeks or about 12 weeks were pooled, because spike-specific TCR depth and breadth did not differ between schedules. A total of over 230 trial participants underwent TCR sequencing, of whom around 210 had received two doses of AZD1222 and approximately 25 had received two doses of the MenACWY control vaccine. Trial participants were enrolled by age into subgroups of 18-55, 56-69 and 70-plus years, and about 150, 27 and 61 TCR-sequenced participants, respectively, were included in these subgroups.

The CDR3 regions of human TCRbeta chains were analyzed by immunosequencing. As for the original processing: Repertoire TCRs were checked for matches against a reference library of SARS-CoV-2-specific TCRs that had been generated using the MIRA antigen-specificity platform. Breadth was defined as the fraction of unique TCRs that were SARS-CoV-2-associated, and depth was defined as the fraction of total T cells that were SARS-CoV-2-associated. Using the MIRA data, every spike-specific TCR was mapped to the spike region that the TCR reacted to and assigned to either a CD4 or a CD8 class. Log10-transformed breadth and depth values were compared by one-way ANOVA with Sidak's multiple comparisons tests. Drawn from immuneACCESS, this table holds only the in-frame rearrangements with V and J called that TCRdb kept. Clones are partly lost; checked studies trace under half to an unresolved V gene and leave the rest unexplained. That table furnishes V, J and clone size, whereas the DNA furnished D and trimming. The sample table contains 87,000 or so clones; only one count was recorded for around nine tenths of them. 3.5% to 4.5% of the sample belongs to the ten largest clones.

Overall study outcomes, separate from this receptor: Reportedly, almost half of the unique spike-specific TCRs recognized epitopes lying outside the regions that are mutated in the B.1.351 and B.1.1.7 variants. Because no day 14 peak-response samples were available, repertoires were characterized only after the peak T cell response. Participants were mostly white British, with more females than males. The authors suggested clonal diversity may have been underestimated. Spike-specific TCR breadth and depth rose significantly after two AZD1222 doses compared with day 0 and with MenACWY recipients. Vaccine-associated CD4 TCRs spanned the whole spike protein, with dominant responses in regions 160-218 and 743-854. The 56-69-year group was small, and its depth increase did not reach significance, likely because of low power. Conclusions about previously exposed vaccinees are limited because only five to seven AZD1222 recipients were SARS-CoV-2 seropositive at baseline.

Source: peripheral blood, taken on day 0 of AZD1222 vaccination. The receptor was derived from an adult in good health. The chain employs TRBV7-6 and TRBJ2-7, with the D segment identity uncertain. The nucleotide sequence reads TGTGCCAGCAGCTCCGCCGATATAGGGTACGAGCAGTACTTC. The resulting protein is CASSSADIGYEQYF.